This T cell receptor beta chain originates from a study of blood T cell repertoires in COVID-19. About the study: T cells, B-cell-depleted T cells, or PBMCs provided the cDNA or gDNA that served as material.

The CDR3 consists of 17 residues. Cohorts were assigned according to the clinical history that participants reported. Methods used by the authors: Amplification from reference gene primers served as the basis for estimated nucleated cell counts. Assay: immunoSEQ multiplex PCR; the TCRdb copy retains only in-frame clones and omits some. V, J and clone size were drawn from that table, and D and trimming were deduced from the DNA. The data hold about 200,000 clones, with about 80% observed a single time. V and J are TRBV21-1 and TRBJ1-1; TRBD1, the table's D call, was not compared with the DNA. TRBV21-1 is an annotated pseudogene. This clonotype originated in a woman aged 55 to 70 with acute COVID-19. The sequencing input was PBMCs or T cells enriched from blood (not recorded which). Here the CDR3 reads CASSKGVLRCENTEAFF. In DNA form, the CDR3 reads TGTGCCAGCAGCAAAGGAGTTCTCAGGTGCGAGAACACTGAAGCTTTCTTT.